This T cell receptor beta chain was sequenced during a study of cytomegalovirus exposure and HLA in healthy donors. 60 Vbeta and 13 Jbeta primers were used in PCR. Sequencing was performed with immunoSEQ multiplex PCR; in TCRdb, only in-frame clones are kept and a portion is missing. The sample lists about 150,000 clones, about three quarters occurring once. Looked up from germline, CDR1 is MNHEY and CDR2 is SVGAGI. CDR3 length: 10 residues. Deletions cut 6 bases from V and 3 bases from J, with 3 bases between. Study-level findings and limits: Specificity for CMV antigens was confirmed in vitro for three of the CMV-associated chains. Clonal expansion, a later analysis showed, was greater in HLA-associated TCR beta chains than in equally common others.

As regards this clone: Its matching antigen is unknown.

Source material: PBMCs. The V gene is TRBV6-5, the J gene TRBJ2-7, with no clear D. This receptor was identified in a man aged 25 to 40 in good health and CMV-seropositive. CDR3 DNA: TGTGCCAGCAGCTTCTACGAGCAGTACTTC. As protein: CASSFYEQYF.